This TCR beta chain was documented in a study of graft-versus-host responses after intestinal transplantation. Study summary: All recipients were given anti-thymocyte globulin induction, and tacrolimus and steroids were then administered for roughly three years. The study, taken as a whole, reports: High graft-versus-host to host-versus-graft clonal ratios were seen in allografts of patients with graft-donor T cell macrochimerism. The authors found GvH clones in recipient marrow, some appearing first in ileum or blood.

CDR3 length: 13 amino acids. The germline CDR1 and CDR2 sequences are ENHRY and SYGVKD. V lost 6 bases and J 5 bases, leaving 13 bases between the germline ends. Libraries were prepared by immunoSEQ multiplex PCR; TCRdb keeps only in-frame clonotypes and omits some of them. The sample holds some 22,000 clones, 56% seen once. At the end of the reaction, proliferating CFSE-low CD3+CD4+ and CD3+CD8+ responders were sorted. The sequences come from alloreactive CD4+ T cells from a mixed lymphocyte reaction culture, collected before intestinal transplant. Subset given: CFSE-low proliferating T cells sorted from roughly 6-day pre-transplant mixed lymphocyte reaction (GvH or HvG direction). The rearrangement joins TRBV10-3 to TRBJ1-2; no clear D. The clonotype was recovered from a human patient who received an intestinal transplant. In nucleotides, the CDR3 is TGTGCCATCAGCCAGGATCCGGGGTATGGCTACACCTTC. Encoded protein: CAISQDPGYGYTF.